In its sample, the clone carrying this TCR beta chain was seen once. The CDR3 runs to 16 residues. V was pared by 2 bases and J by 7 bases, with 15 bases between. Germline CDR1 MNHEY, CDR2 SMNVEV (reference sequence). TCRdb recomputed calls from the RT-PCR reads with MiXCR, one row per CDR3 protein. The profile shows about 700,000 distinct CDR3 sequences, approximately 15% of them singletons. Sequences were obtained from memory CD4+ T cells from blood. This rearrangement joins TRBV27 to TRBJ1-6; perhaps TRBD1 as D (5 bases). This TCR was sampled from a female donor in good health, serving as a healthy control. The CDR3 sequence is CASSLGHGTCNSPLHF. CDR3 in DNA: TGTGCCAGCAGTTTAGGTCACGGGACGTGCAATTCACCCCTCCACTTT.